These T cell receptor beta chains were read from a single sample in a study of OX40 agonist ivuxolimab in advanced cancers. Sequenced by immunoSEQ multiplex PCR; TCRdb stores in-frame clones only, minus some. The table lists tens of thousands of clones, about 91% of them singletons. The material was CD4+ or CD8+ T cells sorted from blood, obtained in a trial of the OX40 agonist ivuxolimab. The receptors come from an adult with an advanced solid tumor such as melanoma, head and neck, liver or kidney cancer. The CDR3 runs from the conserved cysteine through the conserved F or W. D genes are given only for firm matches. The listing skips clone size in some rows; elsewhere it reads once, few, many or a size class.

j_call v_call d_call clone_size cdr3_nt cdr3_aa
TRBJ2-6 TRBV29-1 NA NA TGCAGCGTTGCCGACCAGGGGAGGTCTGGGGCCAACGTCCTGACTTTC CSVADQGRSGANVLTF
TRBJ2-7 TRBV7-2 NA NA TGTGCCAGCAGCCACATTAACTCCTACGAGCAGTACTTC CASSHINSYEQYF
TRBJ2-2 TRBV5-4 TRBD2 NA TGTGCCAGCAGCTTGGGCGGGAGCGGCACCGGGGAGCTGTTTTTT CASSLGGSGTGELFF
TRBJ2-1 TRBV4-3 TRBD2 NA TGCGCCAGCAGCCCTTGGACTAGCGGGAAGGTTAGGGAGCAGTTCTTC CASSPWTSGKVREQFF
TRBJ2-7 TRBV11-1 NA NA TGTGCCAGCAGCTTAGGTTCCGCGACTGGCTCCTACGAGCAGTACTTC CASSLGSATGSYEQYF
TRBJ2-7 TRBV10-3 NA once TGTGCCATCATGAGAAGGGTCGGCGACGAGCAGTACTTC CAIMRRVGDEQYF
TRBJ2-1 TRBV19 NA NA TGTGCCAGTAGCGGGACGGAGTACAATGAGCAGTTCTTC CASSGTEYNEQFF
TRBJ1-1 TRBV5-5 NA NA TGTGCCAGCAGCTCTGGGACTTTATTGAACACTGAAGCTTTCTTT CASSSGTLLNTEAFF
TRBJ2-3 TRBV21-1 NA NA TGTGCCAGCAGCAAACTCCCTAGCGGGATCACAGATACGCAGTATTTT CASSKLPSGITDTQYF
TRBJ2-1 TRBV11-3 NA once TGTGCCAGCAGCGACCATTTCGACAGACGGGTCTACAATGAGCAGTTCTTC CASSDHFDRRVYNEQFF
TRBJ2-7 TRBV6-1 NA NA TGTGCCAGCAGTGACCCCCCCCGAGACGAGCAGTACTTC CASSDPPRDEQYF
TRBJ1-5 TRBV10-3 NA NA TGTGCCATCAGTAATCAGGGTGGGGGACAGCCCCAGCATTTT CAISNQGGGQPQHF
TRBJ2-7 TRBV5-4 NA NA TGTGCCAGCAGCCCCGACCTAGGCGAGCAGTACTTC CASSPDLGEQYF
TRBJ1-4 TRBV7-2 NA NA TGTGCCAGCAGCTGGTCGAGGGGTAATGAAAAACTGTTTTTT CASSWSRGNEKLFF
TRBJ2-1 TRBV5-6 TRBD1 NA TGTGCCAGCAGCTTTCTAGGACAGGGCAGCTCCTACAATGAGCAGTTCTTC CASSFLGQGSSYNEQFF
TRBJ1-1 TRBV10-3 TRBD1 NA TGTGCCACGGGACAGGGACTGAACACTGAAGCTTTCTTT CATGQGLNTEAFF
TRBJ2-3 TRBV6-5 TRBD2 NA TGTGCCAGCAGTTCTAGCGGTAACCGAGATACGCAGTATTTT CASSSSGNRDTQYF
TRBJ2-7 TRBV7-3 NA NA TGTGCCAGCAGCTTAGCCCAAGAGCAGTACTTC CASSLAQEQYF
TRBJ1-3 TRBV6-1 TRBD1 NA TGTGCCAGCAGTGAAGCACCAGGGGGCGCCGGAAACACCATATATTTT CASSEAPGGAGNTIYF
TRBJ1-2 TRBV5-6 TRBD1 NA TGTGCCAGCAGCGCCAACAGGGGGCAGAATGGCTACACCTTC CASSANRGQNGYTF
TRBJ2-4 TRBV30 NA NA TGTGCCTGGAGTGTAGATAGGTGGGGGAAGGGGACCAAAAACATTCAGTACTTC CAWSVDRWGKGTKNIQYF
TRBJ1-1 TRBV25-1 NA NA TGTGCCAGCAGTGACGCTCCTACGGAAGCTTTCTTT CASSDAPTEAFF
TRBJ2-6 TRBV7-2 NA once TGTGCCAGCACCCATAACTCTGGGGCCAACGTCCTGACTTTC CASTHNSGANVLTF
TRBJ2-1 TRBV19 TRBD2 NA TGTGCCAGTAGTATAGACGCTAGCGGGAGCGGAAATGAGCAGTTCTTC CASSIDASGSGNEQFF
TRBJ2-5 TRBV7-2 TRBD2 NA TGTGCCAGCAGCTTACTAGCGGGAGGGCCGGGGGAGACCCAGTACTTC CASSLLAGGPGETQYF
TRBJ1-3 TRBV6-5 NA NA TGTGCCAGCAGAGGACGGGACTCTGGAAACACCATATATTTT CASRGRDSGNTIYF
TRBJ2-1 TRBV2 TRBD2 NA TGTGCCAGCGGACCGACTAGCGGGAGTCCTGGTGAGCAGTTCTTC CASGPTSGSPGEQFF
TRBJ1-5 TRBV7-8 NA NA TGTGCCAGCAGTCCGGGAGAGCAGCCCCAGCATTTT CASSPGEQPQHF
TRBJ2-4 TRBV18 TRBD1 NA TGTGCCAGCTCACCTGGGACAGAAAACATTCAGTACTTC CASSPGTENIQYF
TRBJ2-5 TRBV5-1 TRBD2 NA TGCGCCGGCGGGAGGTATCTGGAGACCCAGTACTTC CAGGRYLETQYF
TRBJ2-1 TRBV5-1 NA NA TGCGCCAGCGACGACGGAGGCAATGAGCAGTTCTTC CASDDGGNEQFF
TRBJ1-2 TRBV29-1 NA NA TGCAGCGTTGAGCAAGGGAATGGCTACACCTTC CSVEQGNGYTF
TRBJ2-1 TRBV9 TRBD2 NA TGTGCCAGCAGCTCGACTAGCGGGAGCTCCTACAATGAGCAGTTCTTC CASSSTSGSSYNEQFF
TRBJ1-1 TRBV19 NA NA TGTGCCAGTAGTATAAATAGTGACACTGAAGCTTTCTTT CASSINSDTEAFF
TRBJ2-7 TRBV5-1 TRBD1 NA TGCGCCAGCAGCTTGGGCGGGACAGGATCCTACGAGCAGTACTTC CASSLGGTGSYEQYF
TRBJ2-3 TRBV18 NA NA TGTGCCAGCTCACACGGGTCGCGCCCTACGACAGATACGCAGTATTTT CASSHGSRPTTDTQYF
TRBJ1-5 TRBV28 NA NA TGTGCCAGCAGTCGGGGCCATCAGCCCCAGCATTTT CASSRGHQPQHF
TRBJ2-1 TRBV6-4 NA NA TGTGCCAGCAGTGCCCTAGATACTAATGAGCAGTTCTTC CASSALDTNEQFF
TRBJ2-7 TRBV30 TRBD2 NA TGTGCCTGGAGTGTAGAACTAGCGCTAGACTACGAGCAGTACTTC CAWSVELALDYEQYF
TRBJ1-1 TRBV7-9 NA NA TGTGCCAGCAGCTTTTCAGGCTCGGGGAGCACTGAAGCTTTCTTT CASSFSGSGSTEAFF
TRBJ2-7 TRBV7-9 NA NA TGTGCCAGCAGCTTTGGTCAAACAGACGAGCAGTACTTC CASSFGQTDEQYF
TRBJ2-7 TRBV30 NA once TGTGCCTGCCGACAGGAGGGAGGCCGTAGCTACGAGCAGTACTTC CACRQEGGRSYEQYF